The present entry profiles one T cell receptor beta chain with its context. Its specificity is not known. The method was immunoSEQ multiplex PCR; TCRdb's version includes in-frame clones alone and lacks a portion of them. Of some 80,000 clones in the sample, roughly 82% are singletons; the top ten hold 8% to 10%. The source of the sample is a study of T cell responses to AZD1222 COVID-19 vaccine. The overall study: Analysis merged second doses at about 4 or about 12 weeks. Study-level findings and limits: Baseline seropositives among AZD1222 recipients totaled only 5 to 7. Across spike, vaccine-associated CD4 TCRs were found, dominant at 160-218 and 743-854. The study sampled repertoires only after the peak T cell response.

CDR3 length: 19 amino acids. CDR1 is KGHDR and CDR2 is SFDVKD in the germline V gene. V was trimmed by 8 bases and J by 2 bases, leaving 27 bases between them. J is TRBJ2-1 and V is TRBV24-1; possibly TRBD1 for D (5 bases). This clonotype originated in an adult in good health. The sample was peripheral blood, taken on day 0 of AZD1222 vaccination. CDR3 residues: CATILIRKPTELTYNEQFF. In DNA form, the CDR3 reads TGTGCCACCATTTTGATTCGCAAGCCGACAGAGCTCACCTACAATGAGCAGTTCTTC.